Sequencing of this T cell receptor (beta chain) was carried out in a study of Ad26.COV2.S vaccination and SARS-CoV-2 variants. General study points: Compared with placebo recipients, vaccine recipients had higher spike-specific TCR breadth. Vaccine and placebo recipients had similar non-spike TCR breadth.

Profiled with immunoSEQ multiplex PCR; TCRdb holds only in-frame clones, not every one. The sample lists 300,000 to 400,000 clones; around 85% were seen once. About this clone: Its target is unknown.

CDR1 SGDLS and CDR2 YYNGEE come from the germline V gene. CDR3 length equals 16 residues. The V gene end was trimmed by 3 bases and the J gene end by 4 bases; junction bases not matched to a gene: 8. This sample's treatment: about 20 received Ad26.COV2.S at low or high dose, single or two shots; 5 received placebo; per-sample allocation not given. Sampling was performed 63 days after the first vaccine or placebo injection. Donation was by an adult aged 18-55 years who was in Boston. The sequenced sample was peripheral blood, obtained in a trial of Ad26.COV2.S vaccine versus placebo. The V gene is TRBV9, the J gene TRBJ2-2, with 8 bases identical to TRBD1. The origin of this receptor is a person aged 18-60 years who received the Ad26.COV2.S COVID-19 vaccine or a placebo. The CDR3 protein is CASSAPRGRSTGELFF. CDR3 sequence (DNA): TGTGCCAGCAGCGCACCCAGGGGGCGGAGCACCGGGGAGCTGTTTTTT.